This section outlines one T cell receptor beta chain sequence together with its context. This clonotype was detected once. Its antigen is not yet known. It has no much larger one-base neighbor in the sample; base qualities were not kept. One read yields weak evidence. This entry is derived from a study of T cells in Graves' hyperthyroidism and ophthalmopathy (dated by TCRdb to between 2018 and 2020). Turning to the overall study: To identify TCR V-J signatures that set the groups apart, the researchers used a discovery cohort of 90 to 100 patients, made up of 43 with Graves' ophthalmopathy and some 55 with stable Graves' hyperthyroidism. Prospective prediction of ophthalmopathy was tested in an independent validation cohort consisting of 18 to 20 hyperthyroidism patients and approximately 16 patients who later progressed to ophthalmopathy. The approximately 100 discovery patients were randomly divided into training and test sets at a 7:3 ratio. In about 6 Graves' hyperthyroidism patients, the study also compared T-cell repertoires from thyroid tissue with T-cell repertoires from blood. After blood sampling, hyperthyroidism patients were treated with methimazole at a starting dose of 30 mg daily, and ophthalmopathy patients were treated with high-dose intravenous methylprednisolone. The paper reports TCR Vbeta CDR3 sequencing of over 120 peripheral blood samples: approximately 41 ophthalmopathy, 70 to 85 hyperthyroidism and about 17 progressor patients.

The TCR beta CDR3 regions were amplified from RNA transcripts. A first-round RT-PCR of the TCR CDR3 used the HTBI primer set with the Qiagen OneStep RT-PCR kit. The libraries were constructed in a second round of multiplex PCR and then size-selected and purified. Libraries were sequenced paired-end with 100 bp reads on an Illumina HiSeq2000. The original pipeline was this. Raw data were processed with SOAPnuke, discarding reads with adapters, uncalled bases, mean Phred below 15, or no exact constant-primer or identifier match. COPE v1.2.5 was used to merge high-quality paired reads, and clonotypes were defined as unique nucleotide sequences. MiTCR v1.1 was used to align the clonotypes against IMGT TRBV, TRBD and TRBJ reference segments. The analysis included only V-J combinations with a frequency above 0.0001, which together covered 98% to 99.2% of the repertoires. The TCS score was defined as the ratio of F50 (clonal expansion) to E x V (chaos), calculated using BLOSUM62-based TCRdist between CDR3 peptides within each V-J. Welch's t-statistics and random forest reduced 500 to 650 V-J features to 13, which were used in a naive Bayes classifier (R e1071). The similarity between thyroid and blood repertoires was quantified using the Morisita-Horn index. Using fastp at Q25 and MiXCR, TCRdb reprocessed the public reads and kept productive beta chains. Every CDR3 protein is listed once, alongside the most common genes and DNA of its rows. The V and J calls follow TCRdb's processing rather than the paper's. In all, the sample holds 500,000 to 600,000 distinct CDR3 sequences, and around 45% of those were seen once. The ten largest clones capture 15% to 20% of the sample.

Patients with uncontrolled infections, other autoimmune diseases, pregnancy or lactation were excluded. Diagnoses relied on clinical symptoms, serum thyroxine and TRAb, thyroid ultrasound and orbital computed tomography. Trizol reagent was used to extract total RNA, and RNA quality was then checked on an Agilent 2100 Bioanalyzer. Relative to germline, V is 5 bases shorter and J is 6 bases shorter, with 14 bases between their ends. As encoded in the germline V gene (reference sequence), CDR1 is DFQATT while CDR2 is SNEGSKA. The CDR3 measures 12 amino acids from cysteine to phenylalanine. Only the CDR3 part of the read is kept: 36 bases, read in frame from the first base. Summary of the overall study and its limitations: A 13 V-J signature model separated ophthalmopathy from stable hyperthyroidism, with 87.88% sensitivity and 81.08% specificity in cross-validation and 80%/75% in testing. No statistical method was used to set the sample size in advance, and investigators knew the group allocation. Blood samples also contained most of the expanded thyroid clonotypes (frequency above 0.001), which suggests that blood repertoires may reflect thyroid immune responses. In validation, progression to ophthalmopathy was predicted by the model with 70.59% sensitivity and roughly 72% specificity, a median of approximately 6.5 months before onset.

Input material: peripheral blood or thyroid tissue (not recorded which). The sequence is built from TRBV20-1 and TRBJ2-7; a weak D assignment points to TRBD2 (5 bases agree). This TCR derives from an adult woman with Graves' disease, either hyperthyroidism or ophthalmopathy (not recorded which). The sequenced DNA: TGCAGTGCTCGCAGCGGTAGGAGCGAGCAGTACTTC. This codes for CSARSGRSEQYF.